What follows describes a single TCR beta chain. These data belong to a study of blood T cell repertoires in COVID-19. Study background: Specimens from acute and convalescent COVID-19 originated in the United States, Italy and Spain. The cDNA or gDNA used as material had been derived from T cells, B-cell-depleted T cells, or PBMCs.

Original processing notes: How many nucleated cells were present was estimated from reference gene primer amplification. Assay used: immunoSEQ multiplex PCR; TCRdb lists only in-frame clones, some missing. The DNA gave D and trimming, while V, J and clone size come from that table. The sample carries 30,000 to 35,000 clones, about 91% recorded once. The TCR comes from a human donor with active COVID-19. The donor label of this sample is uncertain. Sequenced: peripheral blood.

This CDR3 reads CAICASDSRNSPLHF. The CDR3 bases are TGTGCCATCTGCGCGTCGGACAGCCGTAATTCACCCCTCCACTTT. V is TRBV10-3 and J is TRBJ1-6; TRBD1 might be the D (6 bases). V was trimmed by 8 bases and J by 6 bases, leaving 17 bases between them. The CDR3 is 15 residues long. Germline assignment: CDR1 ENHRY and CDR2 SYGVKD.